Listed here is a single TCR beta chain. This sample is part of a study of T cell responses to AZD1222 COVID-19 vaccine. Germline CDR1 reads SGHRS; CDR2 reads YFSETQ. V lost 2 bases and J lost 2, with 14 bases in between. The CDR3 spans 15 residues. Some clones are missing from TCRdb's copy, which holds only in-frame ones; the method was immunoSEQ multiplex PCR. The profile shows just under 95,000 clones, more than 75% of them singletons. The rearrangement joins TRBV5-1 to TRBJ2-7, with D perhaps TRBD2 (6 bases). Sequenced material: peripheral blood, taken on day 0 of AZD1222 vaccination. This receptor was taken from an adult in good health. The CDR3 sequence: CASSFSQGGTYEQYF. CDR3 coding DNA: TGCGCCAGCAGCTTTTCTCAGGGAGGAACCTACGAGCAGTACTTC.